These 26 T cell receptor beta chains originate from one sample sequenced in a study of blood T cell repertoires in COVID-19. Measured with immunoSEQ multiplex PCR; TCRdb has only the in-frame clones, and not every one. This table has 150,000 to 200,000 clones, around 90% appearing once. Sequencing was carried out using PBMCs or T cells enriched from blood (not recorded which). The receptors were sampled from a woman between 18 and 29 years old who had recovered from COVID-19.

The J gene is TRBJ1-4, the V gene TRBV28; D is uncertain. V was pared by 4 bases and J by 10 bases, with 16 bases between. Per germline, CDR1 MDHEN and CDR2 SYDVKM. This CDR3 contains 14 residues. CDR3 coding DNA: TGTGCCAGCAGTTCACGACGCGGAGAGGGAAAACTGTTTTTT. Protein product: CASSSRRGEGKLFF.

J is TRBJ1-6 and V is TRBV5-4; D might be TRBD1 (6 bases). Looked up from germline, CDR1 is SGHNT and CDR2 is YYREEE (reference sequence). This CDR3 region has 14 residues. V lost 0 bases, J lost 10 bases, and 11 bases lay in between. CDR3 region: CASSLDRDGSPLHF. The CDR3 DNA reads as TGTGCCAGCAGCTTGGACAGGGATGGGTCACCCCTCCACTTT.

The chain uses TRBV3-1 (or the pseudogene TRBV3-2) and TRBJ1-4; no reliable D call. In germline, CDR1 is LGHDT, CDR2 YNNKEL (reference sequence). This CDR3 is 12 amino acids long. V was trimmed by 11 bases and J by 5 bases, leaving 12 bases between them. CDR3 loop: CASLGMNEKLFF. The CDR3 DNA follows: TGTGCCTCCCTCGGGATGAATGAAAAACTGTTTTTT.

The table lists this clone with a count of one. CDR3 nucleotides: TGTGCCAGCAGTTTCACAGGGGGCTCTGGAAACACCATATATTTT. It is translated as CASSFTGGSGNTIYF. V is TRBV6-5 and J is TRBJ1-3, with TRBD1 matching over 8 bases. V lost 4 bases and J lost 0; bases outside the gene matches: 2. Germline V lookup: CDR1 MNHEY, CDR2 SVGAGI. This CDR3 contains 15 residues.

The rearrangement links TRBV3-1 (or the pseudogene TRBV3-2) to TRBJ2-3; D is possibly TRBD2 (5 bases). The CDR3 totals 15 residues. Trimming pared 4 bases from V and 0 bases from J, leaving 11 bases between. Germline lookup yields CDR1 LGHDT and CDR2 YNNKEL (reference sequence). In nucleotides, the CDR3 is TGTGCCAGCAGCCGAAGCGGCACTAGCACAGATACGCAGTATTTT. Translation: CASSRSGTSTDTQYF.

The J gene is TRBJ2-2, the V gene TRBV5-6; 8 nucleotides line up with TRBD1. The V and J ends lost 3 bases and 0 bases, in that order; junction bases with no gene match: 4. The CDR3 sequence is 16 residues long. Germline assignment: CDR1 SGHDT and CDR2 YYEEEE. The CDR3 loop reads CASSYWDRPNTGELFF. The CDR3 DNA follows: TGTGCCAGCAGCTACTGGGACAGGCCGAACACCGGGGAGCTGTTTTTT.

The gene calls are TRBV5-1 and TRBJ1-1, with TRBD1 as a possible D gene (5 bases). Looked up from germline, CDR1 is SGHRS and CDR2 is YFSETQ. The CDR3 length is 16 residues. V lost 2 bases to trimming and J lost 2 bases, with 16 bases between them. CDR3 in amino acids: CASSFGETGFNTEAFF. CDR3 coding DNA: TGCGCCAGCAGCTTTGGGGAAACAGGATTTAACACTGAAGCTTTCTTT.

In this sample, this clone turned up a few times. V is TRBV10-3 and J is TRBJ2-1; no reliable D call. CDR3 length: 14 amino acids. Trimming removed 4 bases at V and 0 bases at J, with 7 bases between. Germline CDR1 is ENHRY and CDR2 is SYGVKD. DNA of the CDR3: TGTGCCATCAGTGTTCAGGACTCCTACAATGAGCAGTTCTTC. It translates to CAISVQDSYNEQFF.

The gene calls are TRBV5-1 and TRBJ2-1, with TRBD1 as a possible D gene (6 bases). The CDR3 has 13 residues. V lost 4 bases and J lost 3, with 8 bases in between. Germline V gives CDR1 SGHRS, CDR2 YFSETQ. CDR3 loop: CASSQDSYNEQFF. The CDR3 bases are TGCGCCAGCAGCCAGGACAGCTACAATGAGCAGTTCTTC.

The gene calls are TRBV18 and TRBJ1-4; D is unclear. Trimming cost V 6 bases and J 4 bases, with 12 bases left between them. This CDR3 is built from 14 residues. CDR1 and CDR2 from the germline V gene are KGHSH and LQKENI. CDR3 bases: TGTGCCAGCTCCCCGCCGACGGGTAATGAAAAACTGTTTTTT. This sequence encodes CASSPPTGNEKLFF.

The CDR3 is CASSLWGREREQYF. The CDR3 nucleotides read TGTGCCAGCAGCCTCTGGGGGCGGGAGCGCGAGCAGTACTTC. The rearrangement links TRBV6-5 to TRBJ2-7; tentatively, D is TRBD2 (7 bases). This CDR3 contains 14 residues. The ends were cut back, 6 bases at V and 6 bases at J, with 18 bases in the middle. Looked up from germline, CDR1 is MNHEY and CDR2 is SVGAGI.

This chain links TRBV4-2 with TRBJ2-5; 10 nucleotides line up with TRBD2. V shed 4 bases, J shed 3 bases, and the junction held 2 bases outside the gene matches. This CDR3 has 14 residues. Germline-derived CDR1 and CDR2 are LGHNA and YNFKEQ. The CDR3 here is CASSRTSGEETQYF. DNA for the CDR3: TGTGCCAGCAGCCGGACTAGCGGAGAAGAGACCCAGTACTTC.

The chain recombines TRBV28 with TRBJ1-5, with TRBD1 matching over 8 bases. With V trimmed by 5 bases and J by 2 bases, 5 bases remained unmatched. There are 15 residues in the CDR3. Germline CDR1 reads MDHEN; CDR2 reads SYDVKM. The CDR3 nucleotides read TGTGCCAGCAGTCCTGACAGGGGCGGCAATCAGCCCCAGCATTTT. Protein: CASSPDRGGNQPQHF.

This chain links TRBV12-3 or TRBV12-4 with TRBJ1-6, with D tentatively TRBD1 (5 bases). The CDR3 extends over 13 amino acids. V gave up 6 bases and J gave up 8 bases, with 11 bases separating them. Written as DNA, the CDR3 is TGTGCCAGCAGGGGGCAGGGTGATTCACCCCTCCACTTT. It specifies CASRGQGDSPLHF.

The chain carries TRBV11-2 and TRBJ2-5; TRBD1 agrees at 9 bases. The trim removed 5 bases at V and 2 bases at J, leaving 6 bases unmatched. Per the germline V gene, CDR1 is SGHAT and CDR2 is FQNNGV. The CDR3 has 15 residues. The CDR3 loop is CASSLGQGYQETQYF. The DNA for the CDR3 is TGTGCCAGCAGCCTAGGACAGGGGTATCAAGAGACCCAGTACTTC.

J is TRBJ1-3 and V is TRBV6-1, with a weak D call TRBD1 (6 bases). CDR3 size: 16 residues. Germline CDR1 is MNHNS and CDR2 is SASEGT. Trimming took 2 bases from V and 0 from J, leaving 11 bases between them. The CDR3 is CASSEMGASSGNTIYF. CDR3 bases: TGTGCCAGCAGTGAAATGGGGGCGTCCTCTGGAAACACCATATATTTT.

This chain joins TRBV29-1 and TRBJ2-1; no clear D. Trimming took off 3 bases at V and 7 bases at J, with 13 bases between the two ends. The CDR3 length is 13 residues. Germline V gene sequence: CDR1 SQVTM, CDR2 ANQGSEA. The CDR3 sequence: CSVEHPNRNEQFF. CDR3 DNA sequence: TGCAGCGTTGAGCACCCCAATCGGAATGAGCAGTTCTTC.

In this sample, this clone turned up once. J is TRBJ2-7 and V is TRBV5-1; TRBD1 aligns across 7 bases. The CDR3 runs to 14 residues. The germline V gene has CDR1 SGHRS and CDR2 YFSETQ. V shed 4 bases and J 2 bases; nucleotides not matched to a gene: 6. CDR3 residues: CASSAATGPYEQYF. DNA of the CDR3: TGCGCCAGCAGCGCAGCGACAGGGCCCTACGAGCAGTACTTC.

The chain is built from TRBV5-1 and TRBJ1-1; 7 positions agree with TRBD1. CDR1 is SGHRS, CDR2 YFSETQ, per germline. V was clipped by 4 bases and J by 5 bases; unmatched bases: 2. CDR3 length: 12 amino acids. The CDR3 loop is CASSQTGTEAFF. The CDR3 nucleotides are TGCGCCAGCAGCCAGACAGGGACTGAAGCTTTCTTT.

V usage is TRBV28 and J usage is TRBJ1-1, with TRBD1 as a possible D gene (5 bases). This CDR3 has 14 amino acids. Germline values: CDR1 MDHEN, CDR2 SYDVKM. V was shortened by 8 bases and J by 7 bases, with 20 bases between the two germline ends. The CDR3: CASRQTGTSLEAFF. The CDR3 DNA follows: TGTGCCAGCCGCCAAACCGGGACTTCCCTTGAAGCTTTCTTT.

The rearrangement uses TRBV28 and TRBJ2-6, with D perhaps TRBD1 (5 bases). In germline, CDR1 is MDHEN, CDR2 SYDVKM. This CDR3 contains 18 residues. Trimming took 6 bases from V and 0 from J, leaving 18 bases between them. CDR3 residues: CASSTPDILSSGANVLTF. CDR3 nucleotides: TGTGCCAGCAGCACTCCGGACATACTCAGCTCTGGGGCCAACGTCCTGACTTTC. Filled out from reference TRBV28 and TRBJ2-6, the complete variable domain reads DVKVTQSSRYLVKRTGEKVFLECVQDMDHENMFWYRQDPGLGLRLIYFSYDVKMKEKGDIPEGYSVSREKKERFSLILESASTNQTSMYLCASSTPDILSSGANVLTFGAGSRLTVL.

CDR3 nucleotide sequence: TGTGCCAGCAGCCCAGCGACAGGGGAAGTTAGGATTCGCAATGAGCAGTTCTTC. Translating it yields CASSPATGEVRIRNEQFF. The chain uses TRBV4-2 and TRBJ2-1; 8 bases agree with TRBD1. Losses at the gene ends were 4 bases for V and 6 bases for J; bases not matched to a gene: 17. Germline V gene data show CDR1 as LGHNA and CDR2 as YNFKEQ. The length of the CDR3 is 18 residues.

V gene TRBV14 combines with J gene TRBJ1-4; unclear D gene. The CDR3 runs to 13 residues. V gave up 1 base and J gave up 8 bases, with 8 bases separating them. The germline gives CDR1 SGHDN, CDR2 FVKESK. DNA for the CDR3: TGTGCCAGCAGCCAAGTCATGCGAGAAAAACTGTTTTTT. Residues: CASSQVMREKLFF.

This chain joins TRBV28 and TRBJ1-1, with TRBD1 as a possible D gene (5 bases). The CDR3 contains 14 residues. Trimming cost V 7 bases and J 7 bases, with 19 bases left between them. From germline, CDR1 is MDHEN and CDR2 SYDVKM. The CDR3 DNA sequence: TGTGCCAGCAATGTGGAGACAGCAATAAATGAAGCTTTCTTT. Translated, it gives CASNVETAINEAFF.

The chain carries TRBV19 and TRBJ1-1; D is ambiguous. The CDR3 loop spans 14 amino acids. The V end lost 1 base, the J end lost 6 bases, and 12 bases lay between the germline ends. Germline V CDR1 and CDR2: LNHDA, SQIVND (reference sequence). In DNA, the CDR3 is TGTGCCAGTAGTATAGTGGCGGCCGGGGCTGAAGCTTTCTTT. Its translation is CASSIVAAGAEAFF.

V and J are TRBV6-1 and TRBJ2-2, with a tentative D call TRBD2 (5 bases). The V end lost 2 bases, the J end lost 7 bases, and 11 bases lay between the germline ends. The CDR3 is 14 residues long. Germline V gene sequence: CDR1 MNHNS, CDR2 SASEGT. The CDR3 coding sequence is TGTGCCAGCAGTGAACGGGGAGAATACGGGGAGCTGTTTTTT. Translation gives CASSERGEYGELFF.